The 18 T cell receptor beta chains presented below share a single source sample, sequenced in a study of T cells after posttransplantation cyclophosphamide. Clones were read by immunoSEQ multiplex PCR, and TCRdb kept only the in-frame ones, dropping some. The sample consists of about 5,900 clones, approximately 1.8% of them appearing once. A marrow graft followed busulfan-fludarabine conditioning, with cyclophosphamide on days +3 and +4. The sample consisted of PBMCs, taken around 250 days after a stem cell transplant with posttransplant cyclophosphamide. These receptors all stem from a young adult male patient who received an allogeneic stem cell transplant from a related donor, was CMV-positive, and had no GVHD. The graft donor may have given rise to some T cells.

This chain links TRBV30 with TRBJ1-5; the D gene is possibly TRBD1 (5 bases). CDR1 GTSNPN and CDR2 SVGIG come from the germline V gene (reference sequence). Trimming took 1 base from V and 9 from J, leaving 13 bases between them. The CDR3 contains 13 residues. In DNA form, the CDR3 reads TGTGCCTGGAGTGAGATGTCTACAGGGCCCCAGCATTTT. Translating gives CAWSEMSTGPQHF.

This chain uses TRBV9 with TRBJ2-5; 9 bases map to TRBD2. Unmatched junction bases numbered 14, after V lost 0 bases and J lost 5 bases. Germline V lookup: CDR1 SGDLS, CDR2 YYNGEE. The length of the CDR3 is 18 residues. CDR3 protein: CASSVGVMGGGAHETQYF. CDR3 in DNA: TGTGCCAGCAGCGTAGGCGTAATGGGCGGGGGGGCCCACGAGACCCAGTACTTC.

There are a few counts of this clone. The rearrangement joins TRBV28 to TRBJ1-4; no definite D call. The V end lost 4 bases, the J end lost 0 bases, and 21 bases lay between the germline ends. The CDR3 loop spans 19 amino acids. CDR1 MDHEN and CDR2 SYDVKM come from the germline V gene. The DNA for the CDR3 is TGTGCCAGCAGTTCAGCAATAGAGATCGGGAGCGCAACTAATGAAAAACTGTTTTTT. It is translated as CASSSAIEIGSATNEKLFF.

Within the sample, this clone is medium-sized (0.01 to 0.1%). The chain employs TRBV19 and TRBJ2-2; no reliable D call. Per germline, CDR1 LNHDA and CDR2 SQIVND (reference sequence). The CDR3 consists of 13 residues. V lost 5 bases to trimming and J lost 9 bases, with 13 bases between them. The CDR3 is CASSFNSNRELFF. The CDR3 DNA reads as TGTGCCAGTAGTTTCAATAGCAACCGGGAGCTGTTTTTT.

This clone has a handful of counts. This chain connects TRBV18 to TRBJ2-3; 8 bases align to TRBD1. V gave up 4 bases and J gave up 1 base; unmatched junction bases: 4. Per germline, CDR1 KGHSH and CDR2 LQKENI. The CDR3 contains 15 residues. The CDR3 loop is CASSRGQGRTDTQYF. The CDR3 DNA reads TGTGCCAGCTCACGAGGACAGGGCCGCACAGATACGCAGTATTTT.

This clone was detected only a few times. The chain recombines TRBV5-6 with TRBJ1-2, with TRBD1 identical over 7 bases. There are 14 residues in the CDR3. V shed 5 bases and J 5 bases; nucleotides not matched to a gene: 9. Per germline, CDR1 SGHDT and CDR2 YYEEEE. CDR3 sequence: CASSPLDRNYGYTF. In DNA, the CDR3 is TGTGCCAGCAGTCCTTTGGACAGGAATTATGGCTACACCTTC.

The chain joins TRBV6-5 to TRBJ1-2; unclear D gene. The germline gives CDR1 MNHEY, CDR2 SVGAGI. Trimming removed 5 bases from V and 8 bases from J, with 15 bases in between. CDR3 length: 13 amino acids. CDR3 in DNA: TGTGCCAGCAGTCCGGGGTATTCGGGGGGCTACACCTTC. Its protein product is CASSPGYSGGYTF.

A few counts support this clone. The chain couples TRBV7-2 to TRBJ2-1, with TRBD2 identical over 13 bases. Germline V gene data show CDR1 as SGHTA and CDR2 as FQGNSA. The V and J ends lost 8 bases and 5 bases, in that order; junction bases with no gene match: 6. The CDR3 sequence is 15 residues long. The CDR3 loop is CASARTSGRHNEQFF. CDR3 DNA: TGTGCCAGCGCAAGGACTAGCGGGAGACACAATGAGCAGTTCTTC.

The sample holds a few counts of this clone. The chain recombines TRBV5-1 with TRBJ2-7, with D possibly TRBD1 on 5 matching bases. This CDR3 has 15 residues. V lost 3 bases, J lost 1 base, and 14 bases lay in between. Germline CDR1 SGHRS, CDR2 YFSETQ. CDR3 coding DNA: TGCGCCAGCAGCTCCCAGGGTATAGGATCCTACGAGCAGTACTTC. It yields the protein CASSSQGIGSYEQYF.

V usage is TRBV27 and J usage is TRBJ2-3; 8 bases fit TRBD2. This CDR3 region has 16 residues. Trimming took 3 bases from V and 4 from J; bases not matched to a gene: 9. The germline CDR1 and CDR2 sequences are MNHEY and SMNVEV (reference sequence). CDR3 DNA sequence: TGTGCCAGCAGTTTTTCTCAAAGCGGGAGAGCAGATACGCAGTATTTT. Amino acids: CASSFSQSGRADTQYF.

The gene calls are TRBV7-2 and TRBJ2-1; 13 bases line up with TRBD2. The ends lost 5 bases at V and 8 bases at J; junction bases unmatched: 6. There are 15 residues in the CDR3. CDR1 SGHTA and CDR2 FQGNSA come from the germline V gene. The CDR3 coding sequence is TGTGCCAGCAGCCATACTAGCGGGAGGGGTTATGAGCAGTTCTTC. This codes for CASSHTSGRGYEQFF.

CDR3 sequence: CASSLGRGGGYEQYF. The CDR3 DNA reads TGTGCCAGCAGCTTAGGTCGCGGGGGGGGTTACGAGCAGTACTTC. The chain carries TRBV7-2 and TRBJ2-7, with 9 bases aligning to TRBD2. Germline CDR1 is SGHTA and CDR2 is FQGNSA. The CDR3 length is 15 residues. After removal of 1 base from V and 4 bases from J, the junction contained 5 bases not matched to a gene.

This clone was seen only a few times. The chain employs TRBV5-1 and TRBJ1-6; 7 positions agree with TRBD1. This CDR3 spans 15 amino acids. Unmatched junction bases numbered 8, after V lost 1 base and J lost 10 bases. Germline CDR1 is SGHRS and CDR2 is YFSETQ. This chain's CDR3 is CASSLRTGDRSPLHF. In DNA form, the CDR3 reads TGCGCCAGCAGCTTGCGAACAGGGGATCGATCACCCCTCCACTTT.

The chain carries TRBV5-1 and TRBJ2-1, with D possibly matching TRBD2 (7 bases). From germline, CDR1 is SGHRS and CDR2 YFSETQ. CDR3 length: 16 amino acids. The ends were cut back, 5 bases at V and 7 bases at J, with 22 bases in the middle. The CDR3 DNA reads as TGCGCCAGCAGTAGACAGATGGGGGGGCGCGTGAATGAGCAGTTCTTC. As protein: CASSRQMGGRVNEQFF.

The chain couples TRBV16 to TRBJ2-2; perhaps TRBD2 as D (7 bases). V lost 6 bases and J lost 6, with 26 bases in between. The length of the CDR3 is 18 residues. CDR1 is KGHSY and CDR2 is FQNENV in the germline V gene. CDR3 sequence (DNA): TGTGCCAGCAGAAGCCGGTGGGGGGGCCTGGAATCACCCGGGGAGCTGTTTTTT. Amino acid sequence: CASRSRWGGLESPGELFF. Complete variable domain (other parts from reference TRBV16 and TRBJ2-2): GEEVAQTPKHLVRGEGQKAKLYCAPIKGHSYVFWYQQVLKNEFKFLISFQNENVFDETGMPKERFSAKCLPNSPCSLEIQATKLEDSAVYFCASRSRWGGLESPGELFFGEGSRLTVL.

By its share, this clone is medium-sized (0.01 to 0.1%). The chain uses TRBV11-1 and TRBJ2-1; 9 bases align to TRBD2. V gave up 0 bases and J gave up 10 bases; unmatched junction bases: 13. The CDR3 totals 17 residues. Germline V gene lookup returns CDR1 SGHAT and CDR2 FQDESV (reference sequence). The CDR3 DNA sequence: TGTGCCAGCAGCTTAGCAATGGCGGGAGGGCCGGGGAGGGAGCAGTTCTTC. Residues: CASSLAMAGGPGREQFF.

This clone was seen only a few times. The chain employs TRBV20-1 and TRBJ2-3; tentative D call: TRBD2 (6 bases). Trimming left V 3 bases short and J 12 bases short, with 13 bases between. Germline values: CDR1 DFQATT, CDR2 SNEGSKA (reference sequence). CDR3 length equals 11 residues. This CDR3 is CSAREGIIQYF. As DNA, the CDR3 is TGCAGTGCTAGGGAGGGGATAATACAGTATTTT.

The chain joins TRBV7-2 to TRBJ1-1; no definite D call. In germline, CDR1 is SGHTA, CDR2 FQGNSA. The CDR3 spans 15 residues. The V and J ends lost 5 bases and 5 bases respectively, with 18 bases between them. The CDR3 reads CASSPRAGFDTEAFF. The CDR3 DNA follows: TGTGCCAGCAGCCCACGAGCGGGATTTGATACTGAAGCTTTCTTT.